This entry lists 8 T cell receptor beta chains sequenced from one sample in a study of cytomegalovirus exposure and HLA in healthy donors. The PCR used 60 Vbeta and 13 Jbeta primers. TCRdb keeps only in-frame clones here, not all; method: immunoSEQ multiplex PCR. The sample has some 150,000 clones; 80% are singletons. The material sequenced was PBMCs. Receptors originate from a woman between 45 and 60 years old in good health and CMV-seronegative.

CDR3 protein: CASSVGRVSGNTIYF. The CDR3 region has the DNA TGTGCCAGCAGCGTAGGTCGTGTTTCTGGAAACACCATATATTTT. This chain connects TRBV9 to TRBJ1-3; D is unclear. The CDR3 has 15 residues. V gave up 0 bases and J gave up 1 base, with 8 bases separating them. CDR1 and CDR2 from the germline V gene are SGDLS and YYNGEE.

This chain joins TRBV7-9 and TRBJ2-7; 8 positions match TRBD2. Germline CDR1 SEHNR, CDR2 FQNEAQ (reference sequence). This CDR3 has 13 residues. J was trimmed by 3 bases and V by 5 bases; bases with no gene match: 3. The CDR3 is CASSPGTSYEQYF. The CDR3 nucleotides are TGTGCCAGCAGCCCCGGGACTAGCTACGAGCAGTACTTC.

V is TRBV15 and J is TRBJ2-1; weak D call: TRBD2 (6 bases). The CDR3 totals 16 residues. Germline V gene lookup returns CDR1 LNHNV and CDR2 YYDKDF (reference sequence). V gave up 0 bases and J gave up 4 bases, with 13 bases separating them. The DNA for the CDR3 is TGTGCCACCAGCAGAGATTCGGCGGGGCGATACAATGAGCAGTTCTTC. It translates to CATSRDSAGRYNEQFF.

The rearrangement links TRBV11-2 to TRBJ2-1, with 7 nucleotides matching TRBD2. The CDR3 runs 15 residues. Germline-derived CDR1 and CDR2 are SGHAT and FQNNGV. V lost 4 bases to trimming and J lost 16 bases; unmatched junction nucleotides: 19. This chain's CDR3 is CASSSLRRTGTIHFF. Written as DNA, the CDR3 is TGTGCCAGCAGCTCCCTCCGGCGCACCGGGACTATACATTTCTTC.

V is TRBV19 and J is TRBJ1-1; 8 positions agree with TRBD1. With 5 bases clipped from V and 0 bases from J, the junction kept 5 bases outside the gene matches. This CDR3 has 15 residues. Germline CDR1 and CDR2: LNHDA and SQIVND (reference sequence). The CDR3 protein is CASSFGQGLNTEAFF. The CDR3 DNA reads as TGTGCCAGTAGTTTCGGACAGGGCCTGAACACTGAAGCTTTCTTT. Looking up the rest from reference TRBV19 and TRBJ1-1 gives the full variable domain: DGGITQSPKYLFRKEGQNVTLSCEQNLNHDAMYWYRQDPGQGLRLIYYSQIVNDFQKGDIAEGYSVSREKKESFPLTVTSAQKNPTAFYLCASSFGQGLNTEAFFGQGTRLTVV.

J is TRBJ1-5 and V is TRBV2; 9 nucleotides align to TRBD1. CDR1 is SNHLY and CDR2 is FYNNEI in the germline V gene. The CDR3 is 16 amino acids. V shed 6 bases, J shed 0 bases, and the junction held 6 bases outside the gene matches. In DNA form, the CDR3 reads TGTGCCAGCAGGGGACAGGGTGGTGGTAGCAATCAGCCCCAGCATTTT. This translates into CASRGQGGGSNQPQHF.

The chain is built from TRBV30 and TRBJ1-2; 9 bases map to TRBD1. This CDR3 is built from 13 residues. The J segment lost 8 bases and the V segment lost 1 base, leaving 5 bases of the junction unmatched. The germline gives CDR1 GTSNPN, CDR2 SVGIG (reference sequence). The CDR3 DNA reads as TGTGCCTGGAGTGCTACAGGGGGCGTCGGCTACACCTTC. Amino acids: CAWSATGGVGYTF.

The chain is built from TRBV28 and TRBJ1-5; 7 bases are shared with TRBD1. Germline values: CDR1 MDHEN, CDR2 SYDVKM. CDR3 length: 13 amino acids. Losses at the gene ends were 8 bases for V and 4 bases for J; bases not matched to a gene: 5. CDR3 DNA: TGTGCCAGCCAGGGGGATGGGAATCAGCCCCAGCATTTT. Its protein product is CASQGDGNQPQHF.